This T cell receptor (beta chain) was recovered during a study of T cell repertoires in cytomegalovirus infection. TCRdb used MiXCR to reprocess the reads, holding one entry per CDR3 protein. This repertoire shows some 230,000 distinct CDR3 sequences, 22% found once; its top ten account for around a sixth. The CDR3 is 14 amino acids. Trimming stripped 1 base from V and 5 bases from J, with 11 bases between. Germline V gene data show CDR1 as SGHTA and CDR2 as FQGNSA. This clonotype was seen at least ten times. Its specificity is unknown. Study outcomes and limitations: The ex vivo response showed dominance by HLA-C-restricted CMV-specific TCR beta clonotypes. There were carriers of CMV plus the relevant HLA, and cumulative public TCR beta family frequency identified them.

The V and J genes are TRBV7-2 and TRBJ1-1; tentative D call: TRBD1 (6 bases). Sequencing was done on a sample of CD8+ T cells from PBMCs. The sequence came from a human donor in good health (CMV status not recorded). Some clones in this sample may be carry-over from other donors' samples. This CDR3 reads CASSLVLGGTEAFF. CDR3 nucleotide sequence: TGTGCCAGCAGCTTAGTCCTAGGGGGAACTGAAGCTTTCTTT.